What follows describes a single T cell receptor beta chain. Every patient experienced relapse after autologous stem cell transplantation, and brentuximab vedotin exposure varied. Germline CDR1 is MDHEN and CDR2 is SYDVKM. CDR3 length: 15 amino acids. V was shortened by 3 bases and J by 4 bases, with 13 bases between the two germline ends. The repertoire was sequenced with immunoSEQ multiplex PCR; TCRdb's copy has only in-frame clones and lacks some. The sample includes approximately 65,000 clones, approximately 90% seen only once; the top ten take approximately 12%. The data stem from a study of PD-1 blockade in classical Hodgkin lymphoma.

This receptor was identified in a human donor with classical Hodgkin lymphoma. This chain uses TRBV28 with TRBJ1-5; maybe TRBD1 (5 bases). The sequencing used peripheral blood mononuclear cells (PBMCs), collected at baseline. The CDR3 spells CASSFTGLYNQPQHF. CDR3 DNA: TGTGCCAGCAGTTTCACAGGTCTTTATAATCAGCCCCAGCATTTT.